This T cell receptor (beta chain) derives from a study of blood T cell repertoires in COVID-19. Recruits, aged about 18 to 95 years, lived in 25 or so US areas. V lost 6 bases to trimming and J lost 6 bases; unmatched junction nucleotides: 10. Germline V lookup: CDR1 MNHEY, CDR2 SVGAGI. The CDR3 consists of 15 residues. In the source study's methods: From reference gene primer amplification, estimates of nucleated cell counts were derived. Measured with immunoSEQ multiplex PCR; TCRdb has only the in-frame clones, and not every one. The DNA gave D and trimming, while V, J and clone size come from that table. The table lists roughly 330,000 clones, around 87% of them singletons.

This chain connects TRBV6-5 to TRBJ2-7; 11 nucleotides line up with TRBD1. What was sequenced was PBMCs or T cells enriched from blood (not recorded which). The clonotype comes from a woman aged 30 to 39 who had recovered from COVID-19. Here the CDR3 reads CASRDKRTGGVEQYF. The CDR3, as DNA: TGTGCCAGCAGGGACAAAAGGACAGGGGGCGTCGAGCAGTACTTC.